The text below deals with one TCR beta chain. This specimen belongs to a study of cytomegalovirus exposure and HLA in healthy donors. The wider study: The study placed over 65% of its roughly 400 genotyped donors in the Caucasian-associated ancestry cluster.

The study sampled nominally healthy donors, though unrecorded immune exposures were likely. The CDR3 runs 13 residues. With V trimmed by 6 bases and J by 11 bases, 5 bases remained unmatched. From germline, CDR1 is SGHTA and CDR2 FQGTGA. The primer mix had 60 Vbeta and 13 Jbeta primers. TCRdb's copy holds only in-frame clones and misses some; the assay was immunoSEQ multiplex PCR. The sample lists approximately 88,000 clones; approximately 76% were seen once. This clonotype originated in a man younger than 40 in good health and CMV-seropositive. The specimen was PBMCs. This chain links TRBV7-3 with TRBJ2-2; 11 positions match TRBD2. CDR3 bases: TGTGCCAGCAGACCTAGCGGGGGGCAAGAGCTGTTTTTT. Encoded protein: CASRPSGGQELFF.